This T cell receptor beta chain was sequenced during a study of CD8 T cells in Susac syndrome. The V gene lost 3 bases and the J gene lost 6 bases, with 8 bases spanning the gap. Germline lookup yields CDR1 MNHEY and CDR2 SVGAGI. CDR3 length equals 13 residues. Random hexamers primed reverse transcription of about 0.45 to 1 ug RNA. Via MiXCR, TCRdb re-called the immunoSEQ multiplex PCR reads, giving one row per CDR3 protein. The data contain 180,000 or so distinct CDR3 sequences, nearly 97% of them singletons. The source material was CD4+ T cells from PBMCs. This sequence originates from a human donor with multiple sclerosis. The gene calls are TRBV6-5 and TRBJ1-4, with D hard to call. CDR3 nucleotides: TGTGCCAGCAGTTATGGGTTGTATGAAAAACTGTTTTTT. Its translation: CASSYGLYEKLFF.